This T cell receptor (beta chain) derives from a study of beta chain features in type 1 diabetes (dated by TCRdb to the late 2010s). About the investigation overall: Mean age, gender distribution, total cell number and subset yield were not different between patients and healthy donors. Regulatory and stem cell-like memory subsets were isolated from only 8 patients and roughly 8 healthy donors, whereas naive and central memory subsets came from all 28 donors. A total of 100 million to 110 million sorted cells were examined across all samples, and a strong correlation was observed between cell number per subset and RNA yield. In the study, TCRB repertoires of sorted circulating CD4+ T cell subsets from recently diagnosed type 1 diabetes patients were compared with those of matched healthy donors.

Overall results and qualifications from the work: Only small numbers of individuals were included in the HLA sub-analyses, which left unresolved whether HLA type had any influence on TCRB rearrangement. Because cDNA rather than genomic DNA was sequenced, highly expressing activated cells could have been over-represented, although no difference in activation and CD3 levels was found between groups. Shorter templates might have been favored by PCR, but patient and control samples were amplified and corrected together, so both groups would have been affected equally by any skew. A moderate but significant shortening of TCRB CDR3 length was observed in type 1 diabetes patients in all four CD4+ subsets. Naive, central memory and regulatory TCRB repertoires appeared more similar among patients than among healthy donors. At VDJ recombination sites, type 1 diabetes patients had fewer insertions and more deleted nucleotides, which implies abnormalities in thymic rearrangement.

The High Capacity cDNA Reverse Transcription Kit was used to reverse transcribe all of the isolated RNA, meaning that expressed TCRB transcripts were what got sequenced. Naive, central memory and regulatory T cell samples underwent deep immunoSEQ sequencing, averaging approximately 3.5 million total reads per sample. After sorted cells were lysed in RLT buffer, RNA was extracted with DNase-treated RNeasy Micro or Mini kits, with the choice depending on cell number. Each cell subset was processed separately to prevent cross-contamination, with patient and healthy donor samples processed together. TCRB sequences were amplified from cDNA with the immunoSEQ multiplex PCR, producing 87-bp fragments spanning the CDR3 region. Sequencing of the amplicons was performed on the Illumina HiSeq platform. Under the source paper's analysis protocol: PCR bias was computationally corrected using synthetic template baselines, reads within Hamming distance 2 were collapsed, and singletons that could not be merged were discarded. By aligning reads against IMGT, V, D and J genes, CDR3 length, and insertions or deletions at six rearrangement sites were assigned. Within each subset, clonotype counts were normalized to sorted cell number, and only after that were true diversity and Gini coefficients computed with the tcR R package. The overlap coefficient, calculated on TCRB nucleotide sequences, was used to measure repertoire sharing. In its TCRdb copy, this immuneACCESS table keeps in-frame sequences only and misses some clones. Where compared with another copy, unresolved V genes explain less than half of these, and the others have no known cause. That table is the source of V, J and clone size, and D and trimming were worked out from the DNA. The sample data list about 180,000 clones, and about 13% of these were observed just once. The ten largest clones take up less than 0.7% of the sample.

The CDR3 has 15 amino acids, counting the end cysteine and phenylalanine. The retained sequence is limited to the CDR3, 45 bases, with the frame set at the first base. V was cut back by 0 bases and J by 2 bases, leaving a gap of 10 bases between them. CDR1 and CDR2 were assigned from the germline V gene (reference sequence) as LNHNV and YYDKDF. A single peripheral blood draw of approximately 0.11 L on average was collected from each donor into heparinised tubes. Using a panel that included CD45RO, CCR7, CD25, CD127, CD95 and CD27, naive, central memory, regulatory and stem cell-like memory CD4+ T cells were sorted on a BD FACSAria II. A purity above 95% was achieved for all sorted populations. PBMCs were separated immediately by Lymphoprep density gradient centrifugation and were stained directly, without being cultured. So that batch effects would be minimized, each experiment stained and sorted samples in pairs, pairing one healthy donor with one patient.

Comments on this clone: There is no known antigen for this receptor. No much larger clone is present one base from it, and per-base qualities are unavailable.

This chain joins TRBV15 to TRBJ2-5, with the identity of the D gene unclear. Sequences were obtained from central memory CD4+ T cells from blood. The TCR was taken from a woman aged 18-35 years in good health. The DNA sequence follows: TGTGCCACCAGCAGAGATATCCAGTCACAAGAGACCCAGTACTTC. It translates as CATSRDIQSQETQYF.